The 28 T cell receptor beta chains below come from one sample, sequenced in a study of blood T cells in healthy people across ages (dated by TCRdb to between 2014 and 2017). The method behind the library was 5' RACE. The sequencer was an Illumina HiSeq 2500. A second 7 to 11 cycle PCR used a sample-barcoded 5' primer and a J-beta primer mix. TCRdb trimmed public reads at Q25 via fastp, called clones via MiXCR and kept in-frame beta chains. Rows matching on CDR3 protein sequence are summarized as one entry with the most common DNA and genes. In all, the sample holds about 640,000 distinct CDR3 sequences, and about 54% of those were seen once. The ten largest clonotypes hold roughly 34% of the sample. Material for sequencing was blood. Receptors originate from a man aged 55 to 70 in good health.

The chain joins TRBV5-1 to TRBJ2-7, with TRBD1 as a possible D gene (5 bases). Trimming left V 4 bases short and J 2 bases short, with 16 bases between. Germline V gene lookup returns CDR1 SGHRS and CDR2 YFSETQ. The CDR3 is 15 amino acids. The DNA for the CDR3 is TGCGCCAGCAGCCAAGGGCCCCTAGGGGCCTACGAGCAGTACTTC. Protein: CASSQGPLGAYEQYF.

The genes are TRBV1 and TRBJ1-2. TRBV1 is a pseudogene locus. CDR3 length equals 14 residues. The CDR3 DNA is TGCACCAGCAGCCGGGGTGGTGACCCCTATGGCTACACCTTC. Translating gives CTSSRGGDPYGYTF.

The CDR3 DNA is TGTGCCAGCAGCCCCCAGCCGGGATCCAATGAGCAGTTCTTC. This gives the protein CASSPQPGSNEQFF. The J gene is TRBJ2-1, the V gene TRBV7-2; a possible D gene is TRBD2 (5 bases). The CDR3 runs to 14 residues. V lost 5 bases and J lost 6, with 14 bases in between. Germline V gives CDR1 SGHTA, CDR2 FQGNSA. Full variable domain (rest looked up from reference TRBV7-2 and TRBJ2-1): GAGVSQSPSNKVTEKGKDVELRCDPISGHTALYWYRQSLGQGLEFLIYFQGNSAPDKSGLPSDRFSAERTGGSVSTLTIQRTQQEDSAVYLCASSPQPGSNEQFFGPGTRLTVL.

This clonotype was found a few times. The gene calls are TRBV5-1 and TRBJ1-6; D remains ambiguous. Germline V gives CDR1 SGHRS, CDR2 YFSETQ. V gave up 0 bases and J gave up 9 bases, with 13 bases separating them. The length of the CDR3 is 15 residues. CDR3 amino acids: CASSLDSPRSSPLHF. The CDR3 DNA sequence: TGCGCCAGCAGCTTGGACAGCCCCCGAAGTTCACCCCTCCACTTT.

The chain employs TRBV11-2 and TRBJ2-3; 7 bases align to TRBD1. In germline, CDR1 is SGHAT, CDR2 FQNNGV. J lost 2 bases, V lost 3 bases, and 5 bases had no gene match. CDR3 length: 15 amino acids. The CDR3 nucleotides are TGTGCCAGCAGCTTGACCGGGACAGACACAGATACGCAGTATTTT. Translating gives CASSLTGTDTDTQYF.

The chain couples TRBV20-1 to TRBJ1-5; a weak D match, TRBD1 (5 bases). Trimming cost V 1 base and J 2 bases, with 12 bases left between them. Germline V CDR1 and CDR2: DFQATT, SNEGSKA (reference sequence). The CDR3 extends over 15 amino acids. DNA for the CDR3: TGCAGTGCTAGAGCCGGGGGTCTGGGCAATCAGCCCCAGCATTTT. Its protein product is CSARAGGLGNQPQHF.

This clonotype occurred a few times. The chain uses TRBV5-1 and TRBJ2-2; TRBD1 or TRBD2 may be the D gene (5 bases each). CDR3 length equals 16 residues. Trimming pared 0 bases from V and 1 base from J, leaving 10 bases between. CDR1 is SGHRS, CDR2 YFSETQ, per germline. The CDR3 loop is CASSLEPGRNTGELFF. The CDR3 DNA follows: TGCGCCAGCAGCTTGGAGCCAGGGAGGAACACCGGGGAGCTGTTTTTT.

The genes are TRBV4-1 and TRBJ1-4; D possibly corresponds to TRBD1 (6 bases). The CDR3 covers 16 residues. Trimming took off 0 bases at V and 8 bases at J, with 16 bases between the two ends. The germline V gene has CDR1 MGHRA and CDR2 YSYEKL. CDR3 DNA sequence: TGCGCCAGCAGCCAAGATCGGGGGGGGCGCAGGGAAAAACTGTTTTTT. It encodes CASSQDRGGRREKLFF.

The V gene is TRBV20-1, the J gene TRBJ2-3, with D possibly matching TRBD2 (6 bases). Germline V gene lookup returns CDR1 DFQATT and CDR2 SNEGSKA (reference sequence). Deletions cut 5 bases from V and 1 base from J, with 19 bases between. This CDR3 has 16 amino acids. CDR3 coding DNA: TGCAGTGCTCCCCGTTCACGGGGGTCCCGCACAGATACGCAGTATTTT. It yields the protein CSAPRSRGSRTDTQYF.

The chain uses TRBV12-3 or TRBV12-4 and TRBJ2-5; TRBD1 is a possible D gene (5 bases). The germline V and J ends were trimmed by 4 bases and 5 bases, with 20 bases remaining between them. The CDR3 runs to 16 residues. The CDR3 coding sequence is TGTGCCAGCAGTTCCTCCCGGACAAAAGCAGAGGAGACCCAGTACTTC. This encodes CASSSSRTKAEETQYF.

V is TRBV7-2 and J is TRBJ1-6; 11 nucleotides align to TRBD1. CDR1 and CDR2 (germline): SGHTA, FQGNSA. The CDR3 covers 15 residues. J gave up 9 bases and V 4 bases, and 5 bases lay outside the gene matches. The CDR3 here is CTSSWTGGAGSPLHF. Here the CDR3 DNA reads TGTACCAGCAGCTGGACAGGGGGCGCGGGTTCACCCCTCCACTTT.

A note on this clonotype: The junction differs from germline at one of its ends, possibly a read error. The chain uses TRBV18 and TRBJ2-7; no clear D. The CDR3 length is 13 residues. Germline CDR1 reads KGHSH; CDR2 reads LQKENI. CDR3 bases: TGCGCCAGCAGTTCCAGCGTCTCCTACGAGCAGTACTTC. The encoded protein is CASSSSVSYEQYF.

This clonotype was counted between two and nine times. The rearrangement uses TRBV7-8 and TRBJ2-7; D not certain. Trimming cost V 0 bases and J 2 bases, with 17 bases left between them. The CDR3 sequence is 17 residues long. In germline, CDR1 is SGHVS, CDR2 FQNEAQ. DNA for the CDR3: TGTGCCAGCAGCTTAGCGCTTCTTGGTGCAGGAACCTACGAGCAGTACTTC. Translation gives CASSLALLGAGTYEQYF. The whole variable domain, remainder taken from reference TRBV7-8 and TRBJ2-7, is GAGVSQSPRYKVAKRGQDVALRCDPISGHVSLFWYQQALGQGPEFLTYFQNEAQLDKSGLPSDRFFAERPEGSVSTLKIQRTQQEDSAVYLCASSLALLGAGTYEQYFGPGTRLTVT.

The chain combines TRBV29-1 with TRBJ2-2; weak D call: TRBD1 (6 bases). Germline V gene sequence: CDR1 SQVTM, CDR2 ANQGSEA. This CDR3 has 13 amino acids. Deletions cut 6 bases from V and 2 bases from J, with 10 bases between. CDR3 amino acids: CSVGQSNTGELFF. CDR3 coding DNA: TGCAGCGTCGGACAGTCAAACACCGGGGAGCTGTTTTTT.

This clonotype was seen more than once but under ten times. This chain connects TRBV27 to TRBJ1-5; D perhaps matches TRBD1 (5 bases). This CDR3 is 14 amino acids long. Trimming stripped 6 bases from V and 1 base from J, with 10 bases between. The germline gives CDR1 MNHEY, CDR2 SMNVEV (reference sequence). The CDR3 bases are TGTGCCAGCAGACCAGGGTGGAGCAATCAGCCCCAGCATTTT. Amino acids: CASRPGWSNQPQHF.

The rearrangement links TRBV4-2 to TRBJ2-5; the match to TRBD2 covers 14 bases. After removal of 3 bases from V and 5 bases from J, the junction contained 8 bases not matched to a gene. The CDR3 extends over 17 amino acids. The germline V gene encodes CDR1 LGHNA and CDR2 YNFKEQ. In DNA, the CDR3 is TGTGCCAGCAGCCAGACCGGGACTAGCGGGGGCAAGGAGACCCAGTACTTC. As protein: CASSQTGTSGGKETQYF.

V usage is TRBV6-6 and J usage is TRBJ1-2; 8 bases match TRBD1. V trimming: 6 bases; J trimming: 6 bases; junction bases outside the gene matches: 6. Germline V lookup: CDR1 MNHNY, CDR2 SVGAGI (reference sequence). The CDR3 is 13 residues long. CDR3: CASRDQGAHGYTF. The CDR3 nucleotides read TGTGCCAGCAGAGACCAGGGGGCGCATGGCTACACCTTC.

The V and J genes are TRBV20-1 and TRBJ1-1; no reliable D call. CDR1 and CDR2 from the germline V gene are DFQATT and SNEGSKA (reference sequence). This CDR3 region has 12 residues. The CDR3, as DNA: TGCGGACCGCGGTCGGGCAACACTGAAGCTTTCTTT. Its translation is CGPRSGNTEAFF.

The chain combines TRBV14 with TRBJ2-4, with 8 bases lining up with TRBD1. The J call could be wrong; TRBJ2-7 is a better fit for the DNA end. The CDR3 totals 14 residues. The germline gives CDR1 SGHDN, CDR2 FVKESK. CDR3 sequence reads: CASSPAGGRDEQYF. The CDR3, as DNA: TGTGCCAGCAGCCCCGCAGGGGGCCGGGACGAGCAGTACTTC.

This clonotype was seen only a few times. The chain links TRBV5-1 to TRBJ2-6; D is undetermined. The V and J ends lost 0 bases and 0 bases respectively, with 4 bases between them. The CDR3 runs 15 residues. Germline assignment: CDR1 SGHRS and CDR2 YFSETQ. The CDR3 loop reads CASSLASSGANVLTF. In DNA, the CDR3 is TGCGCCAGCAGCTTGGCTAGCTCTGGGGCCAACGTCCTGACTTTC.

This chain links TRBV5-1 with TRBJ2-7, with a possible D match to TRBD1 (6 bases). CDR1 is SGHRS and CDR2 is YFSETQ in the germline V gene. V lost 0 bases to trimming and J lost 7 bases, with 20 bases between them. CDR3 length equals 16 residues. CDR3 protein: CASSLALGAPYNEQYF. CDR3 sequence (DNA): TGCGCCAGCAGCTTGGCGTTGGGGGCTCCCTACAATGAGCAGTACTTC.

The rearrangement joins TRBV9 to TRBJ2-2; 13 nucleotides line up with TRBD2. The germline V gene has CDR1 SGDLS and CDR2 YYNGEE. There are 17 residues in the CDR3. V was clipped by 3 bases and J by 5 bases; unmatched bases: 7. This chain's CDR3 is CASSDTSGGAGTGELFF. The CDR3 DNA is TGTGCCAGCAGCGATACTAGCGGGGGGGCGGGAACCGGGGAGCTGTTTTTT. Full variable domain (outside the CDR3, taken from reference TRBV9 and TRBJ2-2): DSGVTQTPKHLITATGQRVTLRCSPRSGDLSVYWYQQSLDQGLQFLIQYYNGEERAKGNILERFSAQQFPDLHSELNLSSLELGDSALYFCASSDTSGGAGTGELFFGEGSRLTVL.

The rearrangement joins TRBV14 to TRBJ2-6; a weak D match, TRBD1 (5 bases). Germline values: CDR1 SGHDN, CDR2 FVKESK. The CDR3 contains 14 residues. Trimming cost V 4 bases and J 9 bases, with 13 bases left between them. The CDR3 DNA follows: TGTGCCAGCAGCCGAGACAGCTCCGACAACGTCCTGACTTTC. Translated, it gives CASSRDSSDNVLTF.

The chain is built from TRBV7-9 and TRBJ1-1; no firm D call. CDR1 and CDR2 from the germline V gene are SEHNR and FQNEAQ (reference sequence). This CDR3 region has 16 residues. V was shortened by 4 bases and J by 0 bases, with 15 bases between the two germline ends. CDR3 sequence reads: CASSSRTTPMNTEAFF. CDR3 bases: TGTGCCAGCAGCTCCAGGACCACACCTATGAACACTGAAGCTTTCTTT. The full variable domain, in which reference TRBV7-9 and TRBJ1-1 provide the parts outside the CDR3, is DTGVSQNPRHKITKRGQNVTFRCDPISEHNRLYWYRQTLGQGPEFLTYFQNEAQLEKSRLLSDRFSAERPKGSFSTLEIQRTEQGDSAMYLCASSSRTTPMNTEAFFGQGTRLTVV.

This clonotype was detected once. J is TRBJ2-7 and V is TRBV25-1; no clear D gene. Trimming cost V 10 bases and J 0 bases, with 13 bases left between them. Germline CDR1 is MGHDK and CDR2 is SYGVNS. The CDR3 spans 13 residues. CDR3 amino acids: CATSTKHSYEQYF. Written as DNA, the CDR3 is TGTGCCACCTCGACCAAGCACTCCTACGAGCAGTACTTC.

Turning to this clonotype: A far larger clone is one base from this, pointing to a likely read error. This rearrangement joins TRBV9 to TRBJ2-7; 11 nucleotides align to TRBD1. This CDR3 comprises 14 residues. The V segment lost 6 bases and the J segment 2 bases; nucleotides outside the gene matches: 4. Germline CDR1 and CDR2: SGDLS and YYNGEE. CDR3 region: CASTLGQGAYEQYF. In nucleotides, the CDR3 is TGTGCCAGCACCCTGGGACAGGGGGCCTACGAGCAGTACTTC.

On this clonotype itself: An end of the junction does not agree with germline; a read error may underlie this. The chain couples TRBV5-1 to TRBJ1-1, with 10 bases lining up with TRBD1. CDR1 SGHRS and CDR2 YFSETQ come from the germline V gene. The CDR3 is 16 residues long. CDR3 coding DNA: TGCGCCAGCAGTCCCTCCCGGACAGGGGGGAACGCTGAAGCTTTCTTT. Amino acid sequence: CASSPSRTGGNAEAFF.

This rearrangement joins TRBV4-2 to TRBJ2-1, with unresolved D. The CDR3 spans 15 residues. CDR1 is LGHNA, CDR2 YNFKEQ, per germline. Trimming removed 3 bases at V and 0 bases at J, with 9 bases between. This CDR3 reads CASSQESSSYNEQFF. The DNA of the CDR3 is TGTGCCAGCAGCCAGGAATCATCCTCCTACAATGAGCAGTTCTTC.